The present T cell receptor beta chain was sequenced within a study of shared clonotypes between healthy human individuals. In the authors' workflow: Junction-only sequences without quality scores were provided by ImmunoSEQ, so filtering was different. Assay used: immunoSEQ multiplex PCR; TCRdb lists only in-frame clones, some missing. Clone size and the V and J calls come from that table; the DNA yielded D and trimming. This table holds 1 million to 1.2 million clones, 70% to 85% found once. Deletions cut 7 bases from V and 4 bases from J, with 10 bases between. The CDR3 length is 13 residues. The V gene's germline CDR1 is MDHEN and CDR2 SYDVKM.

V usage is TRBV28 and J usage is TRBJ2-2; tentative D call: TRBD2 (5 bases). Sequencing was done on a sample of memory CD4+ T cells from PBMCs. Subset given: CD45RA-negative fraction. The source of this sequence is a young man in good health. Some clones in this sample may be carry-over from other donors' samples. The DNA of the CDR3 is TGTGCCAGCACTTTGGGGAGCACCGGGGAGCTGTTTTTT. Translation gives CASTLGSTGELFF.